This entry lists 2 T cell receptor beta chains sequenced from one sample in a study of blood T cell repertoires in COVID-19. Clones were sequenced by immunoSEQ multiplex PCR, and TCRdb holds only the in-frame ones, with some missing. The sample comprises around 400,000 clones, around nine tenths of which are singletons, and about 1.7% rests with the top ten. The sequencing input was PBMCs or T cells enriched from blood (not recorded which). Receptor source: a woman aged 25 to 39 who had recovered from COVID-19.

The chain recombines TRBV19 with TRBJ2-7; 12 bases map to TRBD2. This CDR3 has 14 amino acids. The germline gives CDR1 LNHDA, CDR2 SQIVND (reference sequence). V gave up 8 bases and J gave up 7 bases; unmatched junction bases: 9. This CDR3 is CASSTLAGGGEQYF. In nucleotides, the CDR3 is TGTGCCAGTTCTACACTAGCGGGAGGCGGGGAGCAGTACTTC.

The chain carries TRBV6-5 and TRBJ2-1; perhaps TRBD2 as D (5 bases). V was pared by 5 bases and J by 2 bases, with 13 bases between. CDR3 length: 15 residues. CDR1 and CDR2 from the germline V gene are MNHEY and SVGAGI. The CDR3 nucleotides are TGTGCCAGCAGTCTACGGACTGGCGCCTACAATGAGCAGTTCTTC. Its protein is CASSLRTGAYNEQFF.